Listed here are 24 T cell receptor beta chains from one sample, sequenced in a study of OX40 agonist ivuxolimab in advanced cancers. Here immunoSEQ multiplex PCR was the method, and the copy in TCRdb shows in-frame clones only, minus some. The sample contains about 23,000 clones, approximately 90% of which appear only once. Sequencing used CD4+ or CD8+ T cells sorted from blood, obtained in a trial of the OX40 agonist ivuxolimab. The receptor source for this set is an adult with an advanced solid tumor such as melanoma, head and neck, liver or kidney cancer.

This clone has a handful of counts. This chain links TRBV2 with TRBJ1-6; 10 nucleotides agree with TRBD1. The V gene end was trimmed by 6 bases and the J gene end by 10 bases; junction bases not matched to a gene: 6. Germline V lookup: CDR1 SNHLY, CDR2 FYNNEI. The CDR3 has 14 amino acids. The DNA of the CDR3 is TGTGCCAGCAGAGCCGGGACAGGGGAATCACCCCTCCACTTT. Its protein is CASRAGTGESPLHF.

The chain combines TRBV15 with TRBJ2-5; perhaps D is TRBD1 or TRBD2 (5 bases each). Trimming removed 6 bases from V and 1 base from J, with 21 bases in between. Germline CDR1 is LNHNV and CDR2 is YYDKDF (reference sequence). The CDR3 length is 17 residues. The CDR3, as DNA: TGTGCCACCAGATCCAGGGACGGAAGCTCTCGCCAAGAGACCCAGTACTTC. The encoded protein is CATRSRDGSSRQETQYF.

This sequence joins TRBV30 and TRBJ1-6; D not resolved. V was clipped by 1 base and J by 0 bases, with 10 bases between them. CDR3 length: 16 residues. Germline V gives CDR1 GTSNPN, CDR2 SVGIG (reference sequence). CDR3 DNA sequence: TGTGCCTGGAGTGCTAAGGGAAGCTCCTATAATTCACCCCTCCACTTT. Translated: CAWSAKGSSYNSPLHF. The full variable domain, its missing parts supplied by reference TRBV30 and TRBJ1-6, is SQTIHQWPATLVQPVGSPLSLECTVEGTSNPNLYWYRQAAGRGLQLLFYSVGIGQISSEVPQNLSASRPQDRQFILSSKKLLLSDSGFYLCAWSAKGSSYNSPLHFGNGTRLTVT.

This CDR3 reads CASSLIGAGELFF. DNA for the CDR3: TGTGCCAGCAGCTTGATCGGGGCCGGGGAGCTGTTTTTT. The chain recombines TRBV5-5 with TRBJ2-2; weak D call: TRBD2 (5 bases). V was pared by 1 base and J by 6 bases, with 7 bases between. This CDR3 spans 13 amino acids. CDR1 is SGHKS, CDR2 YYEKEE, per germline (reference sequence).

V gene TRBV6-6 combines with J gene TRBJ1-2; D is ambiguous. The V gene's germline CDR1 is MNHNY and CDR2 SVGAGI (reference sequence). The ends were cut back, 0 bases at V and 8 bases at J, with 10 bases in the middle. The CDR3 loop spans 13 amino acids. The CDR3 loop is CASSYSSLFGYTF. CDR3 bases: TGTGCCAGCAGTTACTCGTCTCTGTTCGGCTACACCTTC.

This clone was seen a single time. J is TRBJ2-5 and V is TRBV7-2; TRBD1 aligns across 7 bases. The CDR3 covers 15 residues. J was trimmed by 6 bases and V by 4 bases; bases with no gene match: 11. Germline lookup yields CDR1 SGHTA and CDR2 FQGNSA. The CDR3 is CASSSQGVGIKTQYF. DNA for the CDR3: TGTGCCAGCAGCTCTCAGGGGGTAGGAATAAAGACCCAGTACTTC. Based on the CDR3 plus reference TRBV7-2 and TRBJ2-5, the full variable domain is GAGVSQSPSNKVTEKGKDVELRCDPISGHTALYWYRQSLGQGLEFLIYFQGNSAPDKSGLPSDRFSAERTGGSVSTLTIQRTQQEDSAVYLCASSSQGVGIKTQYFGPGTRLLVL.

The chain uses TRBV30 and TRBJ2-7, with 12 positions matching TRBD2. The CDR3 is made up of 14 amino acids. CDR1 is GTSNPN and CDR2 is SVGIG in the germline V gene (reference sequence). The V segment lost 2 bases and the J segment 2 bases; nucleotides outside the gene matches: 1. The CDR3: CAWSRLAGAYEQYF. In DNA form, the CDR3 reads TGTGCCTGGAGTAGACTAGCGGGGGCCTACGAGCAGTACTTC.

The chain has TRBV9 and TRBJ2-2, with 10 positions matching TRBD1. Per germline, CDR1 SGDLS and CDR2 YYNGEE. Trimming removed 2 bases from V and 3 bases from J; junction bases left unmatched: 4. The CDR3 contains 16 residues. The CDR3 loop is CASSVRDRGYTGELFF. CDR3 nucleotide sequence: TGTGCCAGCAGCGTCCGGGACAGGGGATACACCGGGGAGCTGTTTTTT. Full variable domain (outside the CDR3, taken from reference TRBV9 and TRBJ2-2): DSGVTQTPKHLITATGQRVTLRCSPRSGDLSVYWYQQSLDQGLQFLIQYYNGEERAKGNILERFSAQQFPDLHSELNLSSLELGDSALYFCASSVRDRGYTGELFFGEGSRLTVL.

The rearrangement joins TRBV7-9 to TRBJ1-1; D is possibly TRBD1 (6 bases). Germline CDR1 and CDR2: SEHNR and FQNEAQ (reference sequence). The CDR3 totals 12 residues. Trimming left V 8 bases short and J 6 bases short, with 13 bases between. CDR3 in DNA: TGTGCCAGCTCTACAGGGTTCCCTGAAGCTTTCTTT. Its translation: CASSTGFPEAFF.

The chain links TRBV19 to TRBJ1-2; D remains unclear. CDR3 size: 13 residues. The germline CDR1 and CDR2 sequences are LNHDA and SQIVND (reference sequence). The V end was cut by 7 bases, the J end by 6 bases, with 15 bases between. As DNA, the CDR3 is TGTGCCAGTAATCGGGGTACAAAGGATGGCTACACCTTC. Protein product: CASNRGTKDGYTF.

This sequence joins TRBV5-1 and TRBJ1-3; D is uncertain. The germline V gene encodes CDR1 SGHRS and CDR2 YFSETQ. This CDR3 is built from 15 residues. V dropped 4 bases and J dropped 3 bases, with 14 bases sitting between them. In nucleotides, the CDR3 is TGCGCCAGCAGCCCAACGGCGGGATTTGGAAACACCATATATTTT. Its translation is CASSPTAGFGNTIYF.

J is TRBJ2-2 and V is TRBV28, with no clear D. The CDR3 loop spans 13 amino acids. The V gene lost 7 bases and the J gene lost 1 base, with 7 bases spanning the gap. The germline V gene encodes CDR1 MDHEN and CDR2 SYDVKM. Here the CDR3 reads CASTNRNTGELFF. The CDR3 DNA follows: TGTGCCAGCACAAACAGGAACACCGGGGAGCTGTTTTTT.

This clone was counted once. The chain joins TRBV11-2 to TRBJ2-7, with D hard to call. From germline, CDR1 is SGHAT and CDR2 FQNNGV. The CDR3 has 11 amino acids. V dropped 3 bases and J dropped 5 bases, with 5 bases sitting between them. CDR3 residues: CASSFGDEQYF. The CDR3 DNA reads as TGTGCCAGCAGCTTTGGGGACGAGCAGTACTTC.

V usage is TRBV14 and J usage is TRBJ2-7; 13 positions match TRBD2. This CDR3 spans 16 amino acids. J gave up 3 bases and V 4 bases, and 6 bases lay outside the gene matches. Germline CDR1 is SGHDN and CDR2 is FVKESK. The CDR3 nucleotides read TGTGCCAGCAGCCGGGGGACTAGCGGGAACCTCTACGAGCAGTACTTC. This gives the protein CASSRGTSGNLYEQYF.

This clone was counted a single time. The chain joins TRBV5-1 to TRBJ1-1; D ambiguous. The germline V gene encodes CDR1 SGHRS and CDR2 YFSETQ. Trimming removed 0 bases at V and 6 bases at J, with 18 bases between. The CDR3 extends over 16 amino acids. The CDR3 DNA sequence: TGCGCCAGCAGCTTGGTCCTAGGTGGGGAGGGAGCTGAAGCTTTCTTT. It translates to CASSLVLGGEGAEAFF.

The chain carries TRBV10-2 and TRBJ2-2, with 8 bases aligning to TRBD1. CDR1 is WSHSY, CDR2 SAAADI, per germline. J gave up 2 bases and V 10 bases, and 6 bases lay outside the gene matches. There are 14 residues in the CDR3. The CDR3 region is CATQGASNTGELFF. Here the CDR3 DNA reads TGCGCCACGCAGGGGGCGTCTAACACCGGGGAGCTGTTTTTT.

The chain has TRBV14 and TRBJ1-4; 7 bases fit TRBD1. J lost 5 bases, V lost 3 bases, and 6 bases had no gene match. The length of the CDR3 is 15 residues. Germline CDR1 is SGHDN and CDR2 is FVKESK. The CDR3 nucleotides are TGTGCCAGCAGCCAGGCGACAGGGCCAAATGAAAAACTGTTTTTT. Translation gives CASSQATGPNEKLFF.

This rearrangement joins TRBV4-3 to TRBJ2-7; D is ambiguous. The CDR3 totals 14 residues. V lost 3 bases and J 2 bases, leaving 11 bases between the germline ends. Looked up from germline, CDR1 is LGHNA and CDR2 is YSLEER. The DNA for the CDR3 is TGCGCCAGCAGCCATTTGACTGGGACCTACGAGCAGTACTTC. Translating it yields CASSHLTGTYEQYF.

V gene TRBV6-6 combines with J gene TRBJ1-4, with TRBD1 matching 11 bases. The CDR3 has 16 residues. The trim removed 7 bases at V and 6 bases at J, leaving 10 bases unmatched. Germline V gene lookup returns CDR1 MNHNY and CDR2 SVGAGI (reference sequence). The CDR3 nucleotides read TGTGCCAGCAAACCACGGACAGGGGGCGTGGATGAAAAACTGTTTTTT. This translates into CASKPRTGGVDEKLFF.

The chain combines TRBV29-1 with TRBJ2-3, with 10 bases lining up with TRBD2. This CDR3 region has 14 residues. Trimming cost V 7 bases and J 1 base; bases outside gene matches: 5. Germline CDR1 reads SQVTM; CDR2 reads ANQGSEA. CDR3 sequence: CSAGGLAGTDTQYF. DNA of the CDR3: TGCAGCGCCGGCGGACTAGCGGGCACAGATACGCAGTATTTT.

The chain combines TRBV30 with TRBJ2-7, with 9 bases aligning to TRBD1. J lost 4 bases, V lost 4 bases, and 5 bases had no gene match. The CDR3 covers 13 residues. CDR1 and CDR2 (germline): GTSNPN, SVGIG (reference sequence). This CDR3 reads CAWKGDRVYEQYF. The CDR3 DNA follows: TGTGCCTGGAAGGGGGACAGGGTTTACGAGCAGTACTTC.

The gene calls are TRBV21-1 and TRBJ1-6. TRBV21-1 is given as a pseudogene. The CDR3 totals 19 residues. CDR3 DNA: TGTGCCAGCAGCAAAGGTGTCAGGAGTTTTAGGATCGATAATTCACCCCTCCACTTT. Protein sequence: CASSKGVRSFRIDNSPLHF.

The CDR3 sequence: CASSREGQTQYF. CDR3 bases: TGTGCCAGCAGCCGGGAGGGCCAAACGCAGTATTTT. This rearrangement joins TRBV7-2 to TRBJ2-3, with 8 positions matching TRBD2. J gave up 9 bases and V 5 bases, and 4 bases lay outside the gene matches. Germline V gives CDR1 SGHTA, CDR2 FQGNSA. The CDR3 extends over 12 amino acids.

The chain carries TRBV6-1 and TRBJ2-7, with 9 bases that match TRBD1. V lost 11 bases to trimming and J lost 1 base; unmatched junction nucleotides: 6. The CDR3 length is 13 residues. Germline-derived CDR1 and CDR2 are MNHNS and SASEGT. The CDR3 here is CAATGGASYEQYF. The CDR3 DNA sequence: TGTGCCGCTACAGGGGGCGCTTCCTACGAGCAGTACTTC.